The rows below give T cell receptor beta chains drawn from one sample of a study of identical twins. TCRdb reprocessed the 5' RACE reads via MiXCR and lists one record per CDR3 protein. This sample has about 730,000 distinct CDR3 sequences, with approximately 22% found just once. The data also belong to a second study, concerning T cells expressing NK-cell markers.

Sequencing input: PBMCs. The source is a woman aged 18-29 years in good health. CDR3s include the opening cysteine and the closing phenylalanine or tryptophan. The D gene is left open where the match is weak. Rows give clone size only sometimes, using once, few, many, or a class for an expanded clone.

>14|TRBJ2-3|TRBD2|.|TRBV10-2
CASRKGTSADTQYF
TGCGCCAGCAGAAAGGGGACTAGCGCAGATACGCAGTATTTT
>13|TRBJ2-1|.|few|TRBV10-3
CAIPDSSLDEQFF
TGTGCCATCCCCGACTCCTCCCTCGATGAGCAGTTCTTC
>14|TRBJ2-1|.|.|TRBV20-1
CSARGLLVYNEQFF
TGCAGTGCTAGAGGACTACTAGTCTACAATGAGCAGTTCTTC
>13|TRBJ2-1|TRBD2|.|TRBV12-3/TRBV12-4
CASSSLREGEQFF
TGTGCCAGCAGTTCGCTCCGGGAGGGTGAGCAGTTCTTC
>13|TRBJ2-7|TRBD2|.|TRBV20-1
CSAMRTSLGEQYF
TGCAGTGCTATGAGGACTAGCCTCGGGGAGCAGTACTTC
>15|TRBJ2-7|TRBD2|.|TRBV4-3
CASSHIAGGPSEQYF
TGCGCCAGCAGCCACATAGCGGGAGGGCCCTCGGAGCAGTACTTC
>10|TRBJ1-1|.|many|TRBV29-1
CSVAHSEAFF
TGCAGCGTCGCTCACAGTGAAGCTTTCTTT
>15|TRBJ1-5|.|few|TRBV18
CASSQDSPVNQPQHF
TGTGCCAGCTCACAGGACAGTCCTGTGAATCAGCCCCAGCATTTT
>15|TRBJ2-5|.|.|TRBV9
CASSVGSGVGETQYF
TGTGCCAGCAGCGTAGGGTCCGGGGTAGGAGAGACCCAGTACTTC
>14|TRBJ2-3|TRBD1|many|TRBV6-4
CASSGQGGTDTQYF
TGTGCCAGCAGCGGACAGGGAGGCACAGATACGCAGTATTTT
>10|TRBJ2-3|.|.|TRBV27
CASGRGTQYF
TGTGCCAGCGGGCGGGGTACGCAGTATTTT
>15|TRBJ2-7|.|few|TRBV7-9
CASGLASAGSYEQYF
TGTGCCAGCGGATTGGCCTCGGCAGGGTCCTACGAGCAGTACTTC
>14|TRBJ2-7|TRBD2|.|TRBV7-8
CASSFSGGLNEQYF
TGTGCCAGCAGCTTTAGCGGGGGGTTGAACGAGCAGTACTTC
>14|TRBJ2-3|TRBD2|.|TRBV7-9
CASSVSGYTDTQYF
TGTGCCAGCAGCGTTAGCGGGTACACAGATACGCAGTATTTT
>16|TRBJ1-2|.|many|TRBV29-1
CSVGSPMGMREYGYTF
TGCAGCGTTGGATCACCGATGGGCATGAGGGAATATGGCTACACCTTC
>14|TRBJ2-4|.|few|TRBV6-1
CASSKQGEGNIQYF
TGTGCCAGCAGTAAACAGGGTGAAGGAAACATTCAGTACTTC
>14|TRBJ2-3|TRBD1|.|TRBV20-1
CSARSTGATDTQYF
TGCAGTGCTAGATCAACAGGGGCCACAGATACGCAGTATTTT
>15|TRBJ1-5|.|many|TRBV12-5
CASGLVPGNRQPQHF
TGTGCTAGTGGTTTGGTACCGGGCAACCGGCAGCCCCAGCATTTT
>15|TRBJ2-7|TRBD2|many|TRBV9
CASRGAGGVPYEQYF
TGTGCCAGCCGGGGGGCGGGGGGCGTTCCCTACGAGCAGTACTTC
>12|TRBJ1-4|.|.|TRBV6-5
CASSSRGEKLFF
TGTGCCAGCAGTTCCCGGGGCGAAAAACTGTTTTTT
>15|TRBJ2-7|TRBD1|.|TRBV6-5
CASSLYSGQSYEQYF
TGTGCCAGCAGTTTATACTCGGGACAGTCCTACGAGCAGTACTTC
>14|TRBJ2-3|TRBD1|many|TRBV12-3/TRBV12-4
CASSWDRGKDTQYF
TGTGCCAGCAGTTGGGACAGGGGCAAAGATACGCAGTATTTT